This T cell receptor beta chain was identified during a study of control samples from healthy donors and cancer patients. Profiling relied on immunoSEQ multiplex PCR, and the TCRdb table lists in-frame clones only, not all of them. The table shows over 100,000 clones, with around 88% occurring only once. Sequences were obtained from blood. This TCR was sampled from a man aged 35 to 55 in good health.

The CDR3 sequence is CASTELGRSTEAFF. The CDR3 bases are TGTGCCAGCACCGAACTGGGGCGGAGCACTGAAGCTTTCTTT. V usage is TRBV2 and J usage is TRBJ1-1; a possible D gene is TRBD1 (5 bases). CDR3 length: 14 residues. Germline V gene lookup returns CDR1 SNHLY and CDR2 FYNNEI. Trimming cost V 7 bases and J 4 bases, with 16 bases left between them.